These 8 T cell receptor beta chains came from one sample sequenced in a study of cytomegalovirus exposure and HLA in healthy donors. PCR was performed using 60 Vbeta and 13 Jbeta primers. Profiled with immunoSEQ multiplex PCR; TCRdb holds only in-frame clones, not every one. The sample has 97,000 or so clones; around 60% are singletons. The specimen sequenced was PBMCs. These receptors were obtained from a human donor in good health.

The chain is built from TRBV7-7 and TRBJ2-2; a weak D match, TRBD1 (5 bases). Trimming removed 1 base from V and 6 bases from J, with 12 bases in between. The CDR3 extends over 15 amino acids. CDR1 is SSHAT and CDR2 is FNYEAQ in the germline V gene (reference sequence). The CDR3: CASSLEVPGSGELFF. In DNA form, the CDR3 reads TGTGCCAGCAGCTTAGAGGTACCAGGGTCCGGGGAGCTGTTTTTT.

This clone was seen a handful of times. The V and J genes are TRBV19 and TRBJ2-6; no clear D. Germline CDR1 reads LNHDA; CDR2 reads SQIVND (reference sequence). Trimming shortened V by 5 bases and J by 1 base, and 9 bases separated the two germline ends. The CDR3 sequence is 15 residues long. The CDR3 here is CASSSPGSGANVLTF. The CDR3 nucleotides read TGTGCCAGTAGTTCCCCGGGTTCTGGGGCCAACGTCCTGACTTTC.

This clone was found a few times. This chain links TRBV21-1 with TRBJ1-1; no DNA check was done on the table's D call, TRBD1. TRBV21-1 counts as a pseudogene. The CDR3 totals 12 residues. CDR3 amino acids: CAGKTGVAEAFF. The CDR3 DNA follows: TGTGCCGGAAAGACAGGGGTTGCTGAAGCTTTCTTT.

The chain carries TRBV25-1 and TRBJ2-1, with 10 bases identical to TRBD2. The CDR3 is 12 residues long. In germline, CDR1 is MGHDK, CDR2 SYGVNS. Trimming took 4 bases from V and 15 from J; bases not matched to a gene: 6. The CDR3 nucleotides read TGTGCCAGCAGTGGGACTAGCGGAAGTCCGTTCTTC. Amino acids: CASSGTSGSPFF.

The chain links TRBV30 to TRBJ2-1; D unclear. CDR1 and CDR2 from the germline V gene are GTSNPN and SVGIG (reference sequence). The CDR3 totals 11 residues. V gave up 4 bases and J gave up 9 bases, with 10 bases separating them. CDR3 sequence: CAWINRGEQFF. In nucleotides, the CDR3 is TGTGCCTGGATCAATAGAGGTGAGCAGTTCTTC.

This clone was recorded once. The genes are TRBV7-9 and TRBJ1-2; D ambiguous. The CDR3 spans 13 residues. The V end was cut by 1 base, the J end by 4 bases, with 7 bases between. Germline CDR1 reads SEHNR; CDR2 reads FQNEAQ (reference sequence). CDR3 protein: CASSLGEGYGYTF. The DNA of the CDR3 is TGTGCCAGCAGCTTAGGGGAGGGCTATGGCTACACCTTC.

The CDR3 nucleotides are TGTGCCAGCAGCTCCGTAGACTCCCTGCACTACAATGAGCAGTTCTTC. This encodes CASSSVDSLHYNEQFF. V gene TRBV7-9 combines with J gene TRBJ2-1; D uncertain. There are 16 residues in the CDR3. Germline CDR1 SEHNR, CDR2 FQNEAQ (reference sequence). Trimming stripped 4 bases from V and 3 bases from J, with 16 bases between.

The chain uses TRBV4-1 and TRBJ2-7; tentative D call: TRBD1 (5 bases). The V gene's germline CDR1 is MGHRA and CDR2 YSYEKL. V lost 1 base and J 2 bases, leaving 18 bases between the germline ends. This CDR3 is built from 17 residues. The CDR3 coding sequence is TGCGCCAGCAGCCAAGGGCTCGGGTTCACAGGAACCTACGAGCAGTACTTC. It encodes CASSQGLGFTGTYEQYF.